This entry describes one T cell receptor beta chain. Its matching antigen is unknown. The PCR was carried out with 60 Vbeta primers and 13 Jbeta primers. Only in-frame clones appear in the TCRdb table, and some are missing; sequencing was by immunoSEQ multiplex PCR. This table has about 77,000 clones, about 79% appearing once. The data were taken from a study of cytomegalovirus exposure and HLA in healthy donors. General observations from the study: In a later analysis, the majority of CMV-associated beta chains seemingly showed HLA restriction. As a later analysis showed, a missense DCLRE1C variant was linked to trimming of TCR beta V- and J-genes.

J lost 5 bases, V lost 5 bases, and 10 bases had no gene match. CDR1 is SQVTM, CDR2 ANQGSEA, per germline. The CDR3 is 15 residues long. This chain uses TRBV29-1 with TRBJ2-1; 9 bases match TRBD2. Sequenced: PBMCs. The sequence derives from a woman between 40 and 50 years old in good health and CMV-seronegative. CDR3 in amino acids: CSVRASGANHNEQFF. The CDR3 DNA is TGCAGCGTTAGGGCTAGCGGGGCGAATCACAATGAGCAGTTCTTC.